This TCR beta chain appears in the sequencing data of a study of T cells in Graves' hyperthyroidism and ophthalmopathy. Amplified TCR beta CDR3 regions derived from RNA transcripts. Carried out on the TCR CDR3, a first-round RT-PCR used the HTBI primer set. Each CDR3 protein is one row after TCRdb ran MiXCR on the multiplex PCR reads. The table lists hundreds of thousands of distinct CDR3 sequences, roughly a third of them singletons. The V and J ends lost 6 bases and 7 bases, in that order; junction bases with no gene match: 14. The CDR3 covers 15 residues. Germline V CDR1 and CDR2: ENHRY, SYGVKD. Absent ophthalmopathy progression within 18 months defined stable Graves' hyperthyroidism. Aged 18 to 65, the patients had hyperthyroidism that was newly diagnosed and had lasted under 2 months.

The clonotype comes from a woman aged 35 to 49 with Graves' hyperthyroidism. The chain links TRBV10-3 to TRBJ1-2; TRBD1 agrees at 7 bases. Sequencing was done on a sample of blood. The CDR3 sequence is CAISSREGGYGGYTF. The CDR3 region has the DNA TGTGCCATCAGCTCTCGGGAAGGGGGCTACGGTGGCTACACCTTC.